The 25 T cell receptor beta chains in this list originate from one sample, sequenced in a study of blood T cell repertoires in COVID-19. Clones were sequenced by immunoSEQ multiplex PCR, and TCRdb holds only the in-frame ones, with some missing. In the table there are 150,000 or so clones, approximately 84% of which are singletons. Sequenced sample: peripheral blood. The receptors were gathered from a man aged 35-49 years who had recovered from COVID-19.

This clone was recorded a few times. V gene TRBV24-1 combines with J gene TRBJ1-5, with 7 bases lining up with TRBD1. The CDR3 is 17 amino acids. V lost 4 bases to trimming and J lost 2 bases; unmatched junction nucleotides: 10. Germline CDR1 and CDR2: KGHDR and SFDVKD. The CDR3 region is CATSDPQTGDGNQPQHF. In DNA, the CDR3 is TGTGCCACCAGTGACCCCCAAACAGGGGACGGCAATCAGCCCCAGCATTTT.

Here the CDR3 reads CASSPRLAGVYNEQFF. DNA of the CDR3: TGTGCCAGCAGCCCCCGACTAGCGGGAGTATACAATGAGCAGTTCTTC. The chain couples TRBV3-1 (or the pseudogene TRBV3-2) to TRBJ2-1; 12 bases line up with TRBD2. Germline CDR1 reads LGHDT; CDR2 reads YNNKEL (reference sequence). Trimming at V came to 4 bases and at J to 4 bases, leaving 5 bases not matched to a gene. The length of the CDR3 is 16 residues.

V is TRBV4-3 and J is TRBJ2-1, with 8 bases that match TRBD1. The CDR3 totals 16 residues. The V and J ends lost 1 base and 6 bases, in that order; junction bases with no gene match: 8. Germline-derived CDR1 and CDR2 are LGHNA and YSLEER. The CDR3 DNA reads TGCGCCAGCAGCCAAGTTTTCGGGACAGGAAGCAATGAGCAGTTCTTC. Residues: CASSQVFGTGSNEQFF.

Comment on this clone: The junction shows a germline mismatch at one end, possibly a read error. The CDR3 spells CASSLEGQGPILF. The CDR3 region has the DNA TGTGCCAGCAGCTTAGAGGGACAGGGGCCAATCTTATTT. This chain links TRBV11-3 with TRBJ1-3, with TRBD1 matching 10 bases. The germline V gene has CDR1 SGHNT and CDR2 YENEEA. The CDR3 runs 13 residues.

The chain uses TRBV15 and TRBJ1-1; D may be TRBD1 (5 bases). V dropped 1 base and J dropped 1 base, with 10 bases sitting between them. In germline, CDR1 is LNHNV, CDR2 YYDKDF (reference sequence). The CDR3 sequence is 15 residues long. CDR3 nucleotide sequence: TGTGCCACCAGCAGAGGACTAGGGACGAACACTGAAGCTTTCTTT. It yields the protein CATSRGLGTNTEAFF. Supplemented by reference TRBV15 and TRBJ1-1, the full variable domain reads DAMVIQNPRYQVTQFGKPVTLSCSQTLNHNVMYWYQQKSSQAPKLLFHYYDKDFNNEADTPDNFQSRRPNTSFCFLDIRSPGLGDTAMYLCATSRGLGTNTEAFFGQGTRLTVV.

The chain employs TRBV4-2 and TRBJ2-1, with D possibly TRBD2 on 5 matching bases. Germline CDR1 and CDR2: LGHNA and YNFKEQ. V lost 2 bases, J lost 10 bases, and 9 bases lay in between. The CDR3 is made up of 12 amino acids. DNA of the CDR3: TGTGCCAGCAGCCAAACCGGGATAGAGCAGTTCTTC. This gives the protein CASSQTGIEQFF.

The chain carries TRBV30 and TRBJ2-1, with D tentatively TRBD2 (5 bases). CDR3 size: 14 residues. The V end lost 1 base, the J end lost 5 bases, and 12 bases lay between the germline ends. Looked up from germline, CDR1 is GTSNPN and CDR2 is SVGIG (reference sequence). The DNA for the CDR3 is TGTGCCTGGAGTGGAGGGTATGGGGACAATGAGCAGTTCTTC. It specifies CAWSGGYGDNEQFF.

This clone was seen more than once but under ten times. J is TRBJ1-6 and V is TRBV7-9, with a weak D call TRBD1 (5 bases). Germline CDR1 SEHNR, CDR2 FQNEAQ (reference sequence). Trimming removed 5 bases from V and 7 bases from J, with 9 bases in between. The CDR3 runs 13 residues. The CDR3 bases are TGTGCCAGCAGCACGGACACGAATTCACCCCTCCACTTT. This codes for CASSTDTNSPLHF.

The chain links TRBV28 to TRBJ2-3; 8 bases fit TRBD1. CDR3 length: 15 residues. Per the germline V gene, CDR1 is MDHEN and CDR2 is SYDVKM. The trim removed 5 bases at V and 4 bases at J, leaving 8 bases unmatched. CDR3 sequence reads: CASSQGQGPSDTQYF. The CDR3 DNA reads as TGTGCCAGCAGTCAAGGACAGGGCCCGTCAGATACGCAGTATTTT.

V is TRBV7-2 and J is TRBJ1-5; D call uncertain. Germline values: CDR1 SGHTA, CDR2 FQGNSA. V was trimmed by 1 base and J by 1 base, leaving 8 bases between them. The CDR3 is made up of 15 amino acids. CDR3 region: CASSLDSSSNQPQHF. CDR3 sequence (DNA): TGTGCCAGCAGCTTAGACAGTTCGAGCAATCAGCCCCAGCATTTT.

J is TRBJ1-5 and V is TRBV28; 9 bases line up with TRBD1. Germline loops: CDR1 MDHEN, CDR2 SYDVKM. V was clipped by 5 bases and J by 10 bases; unmatched bases: 12. The CDR3 totals 15 residues. This CDR3 is CASSKDRGPFSPQHF. CDR3 sequence (DNA): TGTGCCAGCAGTAAGGACAGGGGCCCCTTTAGCCCCCAGCATTTT.

This clone was picked up a small number of times. The rearrangement joins TRBV7-2 to TRBJ2-2; 12 bases fit TRBD2. The CDR3 contains 16 residues. J gave up 3 bases and V 5 bases, and 4 bases lay outside the gene matches. From germline, CDR1 is SGHTA and CDR2 FQGNSA. The chain's CDR3 is CASSLLAGGYTGELFF. The CDR3 region has the DNA TGTGCCAGCAGCCTCCTAGCGGGGGGGTACACCGGGGAGCTGTTTTTT.

V usage is TRBV11-2 and J usage is TRBJ2-2; possibly TRBD1 for D (6 bases). The CDR3 consists of 16 residues. Deletions cut 1 base from V and 6 bases from J, with 15 bases between. Germline V gene sequence: CDR1 SGHAT, CDR2 FQNNGV. CDR3 DNA sequence: TGTGCCAGCAGCTTAGGCGTCTCCAGGGGATCCGGGGAGCTGTTTTTT. Its translation: CASSLGVSRGSGELFF. The complete variable domain, with remaining parts taken from reference TRBV11-2 and TRBJ2-2, reads EAGVAQSPRYKIIEKRQSVAFWCNPISGHATLYWYQQILGQGPKLLIQFQNNGVVDDSQLPKDRFSAERLKGVDSTLKIQPAKLEDSAVYLCASSLGVSRGSGELFFGEGSRLTVL.

The rearrangement joins TRBV4-1 to TRBJ2-1; D gene ambiguous. The CDR3 extends over 14 amino acids. Trimming removed 8 bases at V and 1 base at J, with 12 bases between. From germline, CDR1 is MGHRA and CDR2 YSYEKL. The CDR3, as DNA: TGCGCCAGCGCAGGCCATACGTCCTACAATGAGCAGTTCTTC. The encoded protein is CASAGHTSYNEQFF.

J is TRBJ1-2 and V is TRBV5-4; D uncertain. Germline CDR1 SGHNT, CDR2 YYREEE (reference sequence). V was pared by 3 bases and J by 0 bases, with 15 bases between. The CDR3 length is 16 residues. The CDR3 DNA is TGTGCCAGCAGCTCCGGCGGACTGTCAGCTAACTATGGCTACACCTTC. The encoded protein is CASSSGGLSANYGYTF.

The chain is built from TRBV30 and TRBJ2-1; 8 bases fit TRBD2. CDR1 is GTSNPN and CDR2 is SVGIG in the germline V gene (reference sequence). The CDR3 is 17 residues long. Germline trimming cut 4 bases from V and 5 bases from J; bases unmatched to any gene: 16. This CDR3 reads CAWNRAGVVRWDNEQFF. The CDR3 bases are TGTGCCTGGAATCGAGCGGGAGTTGTTAGGTGGGACAATGAGCAGTTCTTC.

The chain joins TRBV6-6 to TRBJ1-6; TRBD1 might be the D (6 bases). The CDR3 sequence is 15 residues long. The germline V gene encodes CDR1 MNHNY and CDR2 SVGAGI (reference sequence). Trimming removed 6 bases from V and 4 bases from J, with 13 bases in between. CDR3 sequence (DNA): TGTGCCAGCAGCGGCGGACAGCAATATAATTCACCCCTCCACTTT. This translates into CASSGGQQYNSPLHF.

V gene TRBV5-6 combines with J gene TRBJ2-2; D is ambiguous. The germline V and J ends were trimmed by 4 bases and 0 bases, with 7 bases remaining between them. Germline assignment: CDR1 SGHDT and CDR2 YYEEEE. This CDR3 is 14 amino acids long. The CDR3 here is CASSLTTNTGELFF. The CDR3 DNA sequence: TGTGCCAGCAGCCTCACTACGAACACCGGGGAGCTGTTTTTT.

The chain carries TRBV24-1 and TRBJ1-6, with D uncertain. Trimming removed 7 bases at V and 10 bases at J, with 22 bases between. Germline loops: CDR1 KGHDR, CDR2 SFDVKD. This CDR3 has 16 residues. The CDR3 here is CATSPGRFRGLSPLHF. The CDR3 DNA follows: TGTGCCACCAGCCCCGGACGATTTCGGGGTTTATCACCCCTCCACTTT.

V and J are TRBV15 and TRBJ2-3; 10 bases map to TRBD2. CDR1 LNHNV and CDR2 YYDKDF come from the germline V gene (reference sequence). V trimming: 1 base; J trimming: 3 bases; junction bases outside the gene matches: 4. The CDR3 loop spans 16 amino acids. The CDR3 is CATSRASGGTTDTQYF. In nucleotides, the CDR3 is TGTGCCACCAGCAGAGCTAGCGGGGGAACTACAGATACGCAGTATTTT.

The rearrangement links TRBV28 to TRBJ1-1; D unclear. In germline, CDR1 is MDHEN, CDR2 SYDVKM. The CDR3 has 17 residues. The V gene lost 7 bases and the J gene lost 5 bases, with 26 bases spanning the gap. The CDR3 loop reads CASTPRRKPGKETEAFF. CDR3 nucleotide sequence: TGTGCCAGCACCCCCCGGCGAAAGCCGGGGAAAGAGACTGAAGCTTTCTTT.

The rearrangement links TRBV3-1 (or the pseudogene TRBV3-2) to TRBJ1-4; D is perhaps TRBD1 (5 bases). The CDR3 has 17 residues. The germline V gene encodes CDR1 LGHDT and CDR2 YNNKEL (reference sequence). V lost 5 bases to trimming and J lost 5 bases, with 21 bases between them. The CDR3 DNA follows: TGTGCCAGCAGCGTCCCCCTAAGTACAGGTCTAAATGAAAAACTGTTTTTT. Protein product: CASSVPLSTGLNEKLFF.

V gene TRBV4-3 combines with J gene TRBJ2-7; D is possibly TRBD1 (5 bases). Trimming removed 0 bases at V and 2 bases at J, with 17 bases between. CDR3 length: 17 amino acids. Germline-derived CDR1 and CDR2 are LGHNA and YSLEER. CDR3 nucleotide sequence: TGCGCCAGCAGCCAAGACGTACGGTTCTGGGGCGCCTACGAGCAGTACTTC. Protein product: CASSQDVRFWGAYEQYF.

The chain has TRBV7-2 and TRBJ2-2, with D possibly being TRBD2 (6 bases). Trimming shortened V by 1 base and J by 3 bases, and 12 bases separated the two germline ends. There are 16 residues in the CDR3. Germline-derived CDR1 and CDR2 are SGHTA and FQGNSA. CDR3 in amino acids: CASSLGGVRYTGELFF. For the CDR3, the DNA is TGTGCCAGCAGCTTAGGCGGGGTTAGATACACCGGGGAGCTGTTTTTT.

Points on this clone: In the same sample, other DNA sequences code for this CDR3. The V call is TRBV19, the J call TRBJ2-7, with 8 bases aligning to TRBD1. The CDR3 is 14 residues long. J gave up 4 bases and V 1 base, and 3 bases lay outside the gene matches. Germline assignment: CDR1 LNHDA and CDR2 SQIVND (reference sequence). As DNA, the CDR3 is TGTGCCAGTAGTATAGGGACAGGGACTTACGAGCAGTACTTC. Translating gives CASSIGTGTYEQYF.